This passage covers 25 T cell receptor beta chains from one sample sequenced in a study of OX40 agonist ivuxolimab in advanced cancers. The method was immunoSEQ multiplex PCR; TCRdb's version includes in-frame clones alone and lacks a portion of them. This sample carries roughly 49,000 clones, 80% to 85% of them seen once, and the ten largest clones take about 2.9%. This specimen consisted of CD4+ or CD8+ T cells sorted from blood, obtained in a trial of the OX40 agonist ivuxolimab. The receptors were sampled from an adult with an advanced solid tumor such as melanoma, head and neck, liver or kidney cancer.

This chain joins TRBV5-1 and TRBJ1-2; D unresolved. V was cut by 0 bases and J by 4 bases, with 7 bases left in between. This CDR3 contains 13 residues. Germline-derived CDR1 and CDR2 are SGHRS and YFSETQ. The CDR3 spells CASSLATFYGYTF. The DNA for the CDR3 is TGCGCCAGCAGCTTGGCTACATTCTATGGCTACACCTTC.

The chain joins TRBV7-2 to TRBJ1-6; the D is unclear. Germline V gene lookup returns CDR1 SGHTA and CDR2 FQGNSA. Trimming stripped 4 bases from V and 0 bases from J, with 13 bases between. The CDR3 length is 17 residues. The CDR3 nucleotides are TGTGCCAGCAGCTCCCCGCGTGGCAGCTCCTATAATTCACCCCTCCACTTT. Residues: CASSSPRGSSYNSPLHF.

This chain links TRBV7-8 with TRBJ2-6; D possibly uses TRBD1 or TRBD2 (6 bases each). The CDR3 is 17 residues long. With 3 bases removed from V and 1 base from J, the gap between germline ends came to 13 bases. Germline values: CDR1 SGHVS, CDR2 FQNEAQ. This chain's CDR3 is CASSFRGPSSGANVLTF. For the CDR3, the DNA is TGTGCCAGCAGCTTCCGGGGGCCCTCTTCTGGGGCCAACGTCCTGACTTTC.

This clone appeared a few times. This chain connects TRBV4-1 to TRBJ2-1, with 8 bases that match TRBD2. Germline loops: CDR1 MGHRA, CDR2 YSYEKL. This CDR3 has 17 amino acids. Trimming removed 0 bases from V and 1 base from J; junction bases left unmatched: 5. CDR3: CASSQDGRGASYNEQFF. DNA for the CDR3: TGCGCCAGCAGCCAAGATGGGCGGGGGGCGTCCTACAATGAGCAGTTCTTC.

This rearrangement joins TRBV7-3 to TRBJ2-7; TRBD1 might be the D (5 bases). The V end lost 4 bases, the J end lost 2 bases, and 18 bases lay between the germline ends. Germline CDR1 is SGHTA and CDR2 is FQGTGA. The CDR3 extends over 16 amino acids. The CDR3 sequence: CASSSLGAVVTYEQYF. The CDR3 DNA follows: TGTGCCAGCAGCTCGCTTGGGGCAGTGGTCACCTACGAGCAGTACTTC.

This chain joins TRBV5-1 and TRBJ1-5; D perhaps matches TRBD1 (6 bases). CDR1 is SGHRS, CDR2 YFSETQ, per germline. V was cut by 0 bases and J by 7 bases, with 14 bases left in between. This CDR3 spans 15 amino acids. CDR3 region: CASSLDHRAGQPQHF. The CDR3 DNA sequence: TGCGCCAGCAGCTTGGACCACAGGGCTGGCCAGCCCCAGCATTTT.

The genes are TRBV5-4 and TRBJ2-5; 11 nucleotides line up with TRBD2. The end of the DNA aligns better with TRBJ2-7, so the J call may be wrong. The V gene's germline CDR1 is SGHNT and CDR2 YYREEE (reference sequence). CDR3 length equals 17 residues. The CDR3 spells CASTRLGNSGGANEQYF. CDR3 nucleotide sequence: TGTGCCAGCACCCGGCTTGGTAATAGCGGGGGGGCTAACGAGCAGTACTTC.

This clone came up a few times. The chain couples TRBV6-1 to TRBJ1-6; D is ambiguous. Trimming shortened V by 0 bases and J by 0 bases, and 9 bases separated the two germline ends. Germline loops: CDR1 MNHNS, CDR2 SASEGT. The CDR3 covers 17 residues. In DNA form, the CDR3 reads TGTGCCAGCAGTGAAGCCTCAGTTTACTCCTATAATTCACCCCTCCACTTT. Translated, it gives CASSEASVYSYNSPLHF.

The chain recombines TRBV7-8 with TRBJ2-4, with 14 bases identical to TRBD2. Germline V gene lookup returns CDR1 SGHVS and CDR2 FQNEAQ. CDR3 length: 16 residues. V shed 5 bases, J shed 7 bases, and the junction held 7 bases outside the gene matches. CDR3 amino acids: CASSPRLAGGINIQYF. The CDR3 nucleotides read TGTGCCAGCAGCCCCCGACTAGCGGGGGGGATCAACATTCAGTACTTC.

The chain links TRBV5-4 to TRBJ2-7; 10 positions agree with TRBD2. The trim removed 4 bases at V and 3 bases at J, leaving 7 bases unmatched. There are 15 residues in the CDR3. Germline CDR1 is SGHNT and CDR2 is YYREEE (reference sequence). This chain's CDR3 is CASSHAGLAIYEQYF. CDR3 nucleotide sequence: TGTGCCAGCAGCCACGCGGGACTAGCGATCTACGAGCAGTACTTC.

The chain links TRBV11-3 to TRBJ2-1; D ambiguous. The CDR3 totals 12 residues. V was clipped by 2 bases and J by 6 bases, with 5 bases between them. The germline CDR1 and CDR2 sequences are SGHNT and YENEEA. This CDR3 reads CASSLSSNEQFF. For the CDR3, the DNA is TGTGCCAGCAGCTTATCTAGCAATGAGCAGTTCTTC.

The chain carries TRBV11-2 and TRBJ1-2; 7 nucleotides match TRBD1. The germline CDR1 and CDR2 sequences are SGHAT and FQNNGV. The CDR3 totals 13 residues. Trimming cost V 3 bases and J 4 bases; bases outside gene matches: 2. CDR3 DNA sequence: TGTGCCAGCAGCTTTGCAGGGGGCTATGGCTACACCTTC. Its protein is CASSFAGGYGYTF.

This chain joins TRBV9 and TRBJ2-5; 10 nucleotides agree with TRBD1. Trimming cost V 7 bases and J 0 bases; bases outside gene matches: 6. This CDR3 spans 15 amino acids. Germline V CDR1 and CDR2: SGDLS, YYNGEE. The CDR3 DNA reads TGTGCCAGCGGAGGGGGACAGGGGTACCAAGAGACCCAGTACTTC. Its translation: CASGGGQGYQETQYF.

This chain connects TRBV9 to TRBJ1-3, with D unresolved. Trimming stripped 0 bases from V and 4 bases from J, with 8 bases between. The CDR3 extends over 14 amino acids. From germline, CDR1 is SGDLS and CDR2 YYNGEE. The CDR3, as DNA: TGTGCCAGCAGCGTAGCTACGGGCGGAAACACCATATATTTT. Protein sequence: CASSVATGGNTIYF.

The rearrangement uses TRBV6-6 and TRBJ1-5; no clear D. V gave up 6 bases and J gave up 1 base, with 10 bases separating them. Germline lookup yields CDR1 MNHNY and CDR2 SVGAGI (reference sequence). This CDR3 comprises 14 residues. CDR3 region: CASSFRLSNQPQHF. CDR3 coding DNA: TGTGCCAGCAGCTTTCGTTTAAGCAATCAGCCCCAGCATTTT.

This chain connects TRBV2 to TRBJ1-2; maybe TRBD1 (5 bases). CDR3 size: 16 residues. Germline CDR1 SNHLY, CDR2 FYNNEI. Trimming pared 6 bases from V and 3 bases from J, leaving 20 bases between. The CDR3 loop is CASREQQAMGDYGYTF. The DNA of the CDR3 is TGTGCCAGCAGGGAACAACAGGCTATGGGCGACTATGGCTACACCTTC.

The genes are TRBV5-1 and TRBJ2-5; no clear D. V was pared by 0 bases and J by 8 bases, with 8 bases between. The germline V gene has CDR1 SGHRS and CDR2 YFSETQ. CDR3 length equals 12 residues. The chain's CDR3 is CASSLDSRTQYF. The CDR3 nucleotides read TGCGCCAGCAGCTTGGACAGCCGAACCCAGTACTTC.

The chain employs TRBV2 and TRBJ2-3, with 10 bases matching TRBD2. The CDR3 is 15 amino acids. CDR1 and CDR2 from the germline V gene are SNHLY and FYNNEI. V gave up 5 bases and J gave up 1 base; unmatched junction bases: 3. Here the CDR3 DNA reads TGTGCCAGCAGTTTAGCGGGGGGCGGCACAGATACGCAGTATTTT. Protein sequence: CASSLAGGGTDTQYF.

This chain links TRBV10-2 with TRBJ1-5; D not resolved. The CDR3 covers 13 residues. Trimming removed 4 bases at V and 0 bases at J, with 4 bases between. Germline CDR1 is WSHSY and CDR2 is SAAADI. The CDR3 protein is CASSVDSNQPQHF. The CDR3 DNA follows: TGCGCCAGCAGTGTAGATAGCAATCAGCCCCAGCATTTT.

V gene TRBV7-9 combines with J gene TRBJ1-5; perhaps TRBD1 as D (5 bases). The V gene lost 5 bases and the J gene lost 3 bases, with 8 bases spanning the gap. Germline V gene data show CDR1 as SEHNR and CDR2 as FQNEAQ (reference sequence). This CDR3 has 13 amino acids. CDR3 protein: CASSRGTNQPQHF. Here the CDR3 DNA reads TGTGCCAGCAGCCGAGGGACCAATCAGCCCCAGCATTTT.

This clone was observed a single time. The chain is built from TRBV7-9 and TRBJ2-5, with D perhaps matching TRBD2 (5 bases). Trimming took off 0 bases at V and 9 bases at J, with 8 bases between the two ends. The CDR3 sequence is 12 residues long. The V gene's germline CDR1 is SEHNR and CDR2 FQNEAQ (reference sequence). The CDR3 is CASSLAGSAQYF. The CDR3 DNA follows: TGTGCCAGCAGCTTAGCGGGGAGCGCCCAGTACTTC.

This chain links TRBV5-5 with TRBJ2-5; 9 bases match TRBD2. Per germline, CDR1 SGHKS and CDR2 YYEKEE (reference sequence). There are 14 residues in the CDR3. With 3 bases clipped from V and 4 bases from J, the junction kept 4 bases outside the gene matches. The chain's CDR3 is CASSYAGGRETQYF. The CDR3 region has the DNA TGTGCCAGCAGCTACGCGGGGGGGAGAGAGACCCAGTACTTC.

The rearrangement links TRBV7-8 to TRBJ1-5; D remains unclear. The CDR3 is 17 residues long. V was clipped by 1 base and J by 2 bases, with 15 bases between them. CDR1 is SGHVS and CDR2 is FQNEAQ in the germline V gene. Here the CDR3 reads CASSLERADLRNQPQHF. In DNA form, the CDR3 reads TGTGCCAGCAGCTTAGAACGGGCAGATTTGCGCAATCAGCCCCAGCATTTT. The full variable domain, in which reference TRBV7-8 and TRBJ1-5 provide the parts outside the CDR3, is GAGVSQSPRYKVAKRGQDVALRCDPISGHVSLFWYQQALGQGPEFLTYFQNEAQLDKSGLPSDRFFAERPEGSVSTLKIQRTQQEDSAVYLCASSLERADLRNQPQHFGDGTRLSIL.

On this clone itself: In the same sample, other DNA sequences code for this CDR3. The chain joins TRBV28 to TRBJ1-3; 7 positions agree with TRBD1. Germline CDR1 reads MDHEN; CDR2 reads SYDVKM. The CDR3 sequence is 15 residues long. V was clipped by 3 bases and J by 0 bases; unmatched bases: 2. CDR3 DNA: TGTGCCAGCAGTTTTCAGGGGGGCTCTGGAAACACCATATATTTT. Its translation: CASSFQGGSGNTIYF.

The V call is TRBV10-2, the J call TRBJ1-2, with D unresolved. The CDR3 is 13 amino acids. Germline-derived CDR1 and CDR2 are WSHSY and SAAADI. V was clipped by 9 bases and J by 2 bases, with 13 bases between them. The CDR3, as DNA: TGCGCCAGTGCTTGGCCGGGGAACTATGGCTACACCTTC. This encodes CASAWPGNYGYTF.